The subject of this entry is one T cell receptor beta chain. This sample is drawn from a study of blood T cell repertoires in COVID-19. At the level of the study: Collection of acute and convalescent COVID-19 samples took place in the United States, Italy and Spain.

Germline V CDR1 and CDR2: MNHEY, SVGAGI. Between the trimmed V and J ends, which lost 8 bases and 0 bases, there was a span of 5 bases. CDR3 length equals 13 residues. The method was immunoSEQ multiplex PCR; TCRdb's version includes in-frame clones alone and lacks a portion of them. Counted here are approximately 280,000 clones, roughly 91% occurring once; the ten biggest clones make up roughly 5%. The sequencing sample was made of peripheral blood. This TCR was sampled from a middle-aged man with acute or convalescent COVID-19. The chain combines TRBV6-5 with TRBJ1-6; no definite D call. CDR3 nucleotides: TGTGCCAGCCTTAGCTCCTATAATTCACCCCTCCACTTT. Encoded protein: CASLSSYNSPLHF.